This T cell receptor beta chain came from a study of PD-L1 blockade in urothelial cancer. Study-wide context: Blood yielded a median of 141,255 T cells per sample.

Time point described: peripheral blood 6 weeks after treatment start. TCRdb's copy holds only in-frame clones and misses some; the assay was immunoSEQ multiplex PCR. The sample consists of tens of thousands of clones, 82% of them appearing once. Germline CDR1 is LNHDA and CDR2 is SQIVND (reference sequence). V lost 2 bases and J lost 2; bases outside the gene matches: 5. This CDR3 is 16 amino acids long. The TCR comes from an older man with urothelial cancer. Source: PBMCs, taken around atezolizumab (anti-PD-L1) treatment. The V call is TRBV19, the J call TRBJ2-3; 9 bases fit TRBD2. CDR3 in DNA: TGTGCCAGTAGTATACCGACTAGCGGCTCCACAGATACGCAGTATTTT. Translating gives CASSIPTSGSTDTQYF. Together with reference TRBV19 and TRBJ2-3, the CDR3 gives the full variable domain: DGGITQSPKYLFRKEGQNVTLSCEQNLNHDAMYWYRQDPGQGLRLIYYSQIVNDFQKGDIAEGYSVSREKKESFPLTVTSAQKNPTAFYLCASSIPTSGSTDTQYFGPGTRLTVL.